This T cell receptor (beta chain) comes out of a study of CXCR3-negative and CXCR3-positive naive CD8 T cells. Cells that were CD45RO-CCR7+CD27+CD95- constituted naive CD8+ T cells. Study-level points and caveats: The study inferred TCR strength from TRB CDR3 properties and found comparable surface CD5 between naive subsets. CXCR3-positive naive cells carried more hydrophobic TRB CDR3s than CXCR3-negative naive cells did. Researchers reported similar TRBV-TRBJ usage in naive CXCR3-negative and CXCR3-positive cells, though memory differed.

The authors prepared UMI-labeled TRB cDNA libraries by 5' RACE. TCRdb re-analyzed the 5' RACE reads; it lists each CDR3 protein once, without DNA. This sample contains a few thousand distinct CDR3 sequences. The CDR3 totals 15 residues. Germline CDR1 DFQATT, CDR2 SNEGSKA (reference sequence). Points on this clonotype: Antigen: not known.

The chain combines TRBV20-1 with TRBJ2-1; the TRBD1 assignment by TCRdb is unverifiable without DNA. Input material: naive CXCR3+ CD8+ T cells from blood. Subset meaning: CD45RO-CCR7+CD27+CD95- naive CD8+ T cells expressing CXCR3 (TNR3+). The clonotype comes from a human donor in good health. Some clones in this sample may be carry-over from other donors' samples. Here the CDR3 reads CSAPGTARDDNEQFF.